Listed here are 18 T cell receptor beta chains from one sample, sequenced in a study of response to subunit inactivated influenza vaccine. TCRdb reanalysed the RT-PCR reads using MiXCR and keeps one entry per CDR3 protein. Among some 540,000 distinct CDR3 sequences listed, around 21% were seen once. A further study also used this sample, focusing on T cells expressing NK-cell markers. According to that study: It was by 5'RACE template switching with UMIs that TCR beta cDNA was made.

Sequencing was performed on CD4+ T cells sorted from PBMCs, taken 11 to 12 days after vaccination. The receptors stem from a man in his fifties who received an inactivated influenza vaccine.

In its sample, this clonotype was seen a few times. The genes are TRBV20-1 and TRBJ2-1; D is ambiguous. Germline CDR1 is DFQATT and CDR2 is SNEGSKA (reference sequence). V gave up 5 bases and J gave up 0 bases, with 8 bases separating them. The CDR3 has 13 amino acids. CDR3 coding DNA: TGCAGTGCTGCATCGAGCTCCTACAATGAGCAGTTCTTC. Amino acids: CSAASSSYNEQFF.

This clonotype has a handful of counts. The chain employs TRBV5-1 and TRBJ2-5, with D maybe TRBD1 (6 bases). Trimming stripped 2 bases from V and 2 bases from J, with 10 bases between. This CDR3 is built from 14 residues. The germline gives CDR1 SGHRS, CDR2 YFSETQ. CDR3 region: CASSFGGQQETQYF. DNA for the CDR3: TGCGCCAGCAGCTTCGGAGGACAGCAAGAGACCCAGTACTTC.

The CDR3 here is CASTHSGGMKTGELFF. CDR3 nucleotides: TGTGCCAGCACCCACTCAGGGGGTATGAAAACCGGGGAGCTGTTTTTT. The rearrangement joins TRBV5-8 to TRBJ2-2; 7 bases are shared with TRBD1. V lost 6 bases and J lost 5; bases outside the gene matches: 13. In germline, CDR1 is SGHTS, CDR2 YDEGEE. There are 16 residues in the CDR3. Full variable domain (remainder filled in from reference TRBV5-8 and TRBJ2-2): EAGVTQSPTHLIKTRGQQATLRCSPISGHTSVYWYQQALGLGLQFLLWYDEGEERNRGNFPPRFSGRQFPNYSSELNVNALELEDSALYLCASTHSGGMKTGELFFGEGSRLTVL.

The chain carries TRBV20-1 and TRBJ1-1; possible D gene TRBD1, 5 bases. This CDR3 comprises 13 residues. Germline CDR1 is DFQATT and CDR2 is SNEGSKA (reference sequence). V dropped 5 bases and J dropped 7 bases, with 17 bases sitting between them. As DNA, the CDR3 is TGCAGTGCTGGGGGGTCGTCGTGGAGTGAAGCTTTCTTT. Amino acids: CSAGGSSWSEAFF.

This clonotype occurred a few times. The chain combines TRBV4-3 with TRBJ2-2; 7 bases map to TRBD1. V dropped 4 bases and J dropped 3; count of bases not matched to a gene: 5. CDR1 and CDR2 from the germline V gene are LGHNA and YSLEER. The CDR3 runs 15 residues. The CDR3 DNA follows: TGCGCCAGCAGCCGACAGGGAAGGGACACCGGGGAGCTGTTTTTT. Amino acid sequence: CASSRQGRDTGELFF.

This clonotype showed up just a few times. This chain uses TRBV5-1 with TRBJ2-7; TRBD1 is a possible D gene (6 bases). Trimming took off 4 bases at V and 6 bases at J, with 11 bases between the two ends. The CDR3 has 12 amino acids. Germline V CDR1 and CDR2: SGHRS, YFSETQ. The CDR3 coding sequence is TGCGCCAGCAGCAACGACAGGAGCGAGCAGTACTTC. This encodes CASSNDRSEQYF.

The V call is TRBV4-2, the J call TRBJ1-5, with D perhaps TRBD1 (5 bases). Per germline, CDR1 LGHNA and CDR2 YNFKEQ. The V gene lost 4 bases and the J gene lost 1 base, with 14 bases spanning the gap. The CDR3 runs to 16 residues. In DNA, the CDR3 is TGTGCCAGCAGCCGAGACAGAGGTCGAAGCAATCAGCCCCAGCATTTT. Amino acid sequence: CASSRDRGRSNQPQHF.

This clonotype was found a few times. The chain links TRBV11-1 to TRBJ2-3; 9 nucleotides align to TRBD2. Germline CDR1 SGHAT, CDR2 FQDESV (reference sequence). The CDR3 has 19 amino acids. V was pared by 5 bases and J by 4 bases, with 19 bases of the junction left unmatched. CDR3 region: CASSPRGRAGGPWADTQYF. CDR3 DNA sequence: TGTGCCAGCAGCCCCCGCGGGAGGGCGGGAGGCCCTTGGGCAGATACGCAGTATTTT.

The V and J genes are TRBV12-3 or TRBV12-4 and TRBJ2-3; D is unresolved. The CDR3 is made up of 13 amino acids. The V and J ends lost 4 bases and 4 bases respectively, with 9 bases between them. CDR3: CASSSPWADTQYF. The CDR3 DNA is TGTGCCAGCAGTTCTCCTTGGGCAGATACGCAGTATTTT.

This clonotype has ten or more counts. The chain joins TRBV14 to TRBJ2-7; 7 nucleotides align to TRBD2. Germline CDR1 and CDR2: SGHDN and FVKESK. This CDR3 is built from 15 residues. The ends lost 2 bases at V and 6 bases at J; junction bases unmatched: 10. This CDR3 is CASSQLWEGPSEQYF. The CDR3, as DNA: TGTGCCAGCAGCCAATTGTGGGAGGGCCCGAGCGAGCAGTACTTC. Combining the CDR3 with reference TRBV14 and TRBJ2-7 gives the whole variable domain EAGVTQFPSHSVIEKGQTVTLRCDPISGHDNLYWYRRVMGKEIKFLLHFVKESKQDESGMPNNRFLAERTGGTYSTLKVQPAELEDSGVYFCASSQLWEGPSEQYFGPGTRLTVT.

The V and J genes are TRBV15 and TRBJ2-5; D uncertain. Trimming left V 0 bases short and J 2 bases short, with 10 bases between. The germline V gene has CDR1 LNHNV and CDR2 YYDKDF (reference sequence). The CDR3 extends over 15 amino acids. Here the CDR3 DNA reads TGTGCCACCAGCAGAGATTTTATGTCACAAGAGACCCAGTACTTC. This gives the protein CATSRDFMSQETQYF.

The table lists this clonotype with a few counts. The gene calls are TRBV20-1 and TRBJ1-3, with a weak D call TRBD1 (5 bases). Germline values: CDR1 DFQATT, CDR2 SNEGSKA (reference sequence). This CDR3 has 16 amino acids. V was shortened by 1 base and J by 0 bases, with 13 bases between the two germline ends. The CDR3 reads CSARVPGLRSGNTIYF. The CDR3 region has the DNA TGCAGTGCTAGAGTTCCGGGACTGCGCTCTGGAAACACCATATATTTT.

The chain couples TRBV28 to TRBJ1-5, with D uncertain. CDR1 MDHEN and CDR2 SYDVKM come from the germline V gene. There are 16 residues in the CDR3. Trimming shortened V by 5 bases and J by 0 bases, and 14 bases separated the two germline ends. Here the CDR3 DNA reads TGTGCCAGCAGTCCTCTGGGCGCTTTTAGCAATCAGCCCCAGCATTTT. It yields the protein CASSPLGAFSNQPQHF.

This clonotype was observed many times. This chain uses TRBV6-1 with TRBJ1-5, with D possibly matching TRBD1 (6 bases). Germline V gene sequence: CDR1 MNHNS, CDR2 SASEGT. The CDR3 contains 15 residues. Trimming stripped 6 bases from V and 1 base from J, with 13 bases between. CDR3: CASSRQTGSNQPQHF. As DNA, the CDR3 is TGTGCCAGCAGCCGGCAAACAGGGAGCAATCAGCCCCAGCATTTT.

The genes are TRBV7-2 and TRBJ1-5, with 10 nucleotides matching TRBD1. In germline, CDR1 is SGHTA, CDR2 FQGNSA. V lost 5 bases to trimming and J lost 3 bases; unmatched junction nucleotides: 4. This CDR3 region has 15 residues. Here the CDR3 DNA reads TGTGCCAGCAGCCCGGGGACAGGGGTCAATCAGCCCCAGCATTTT. Translation gives CASSPGTGVNQPQHF.

In this sample, this clonotype turned up once. The rearrangement joins TRBV12-3 or TRBV12-4 to TRBJ1-5; 8 nucleotides line up with TRBD1. The CDR3 runs to 15 residues. Trimming at V came to 5 bases and at J to 5 bases, leaving 8 bases not matched to a gene. The CDR3 is CASSAGQGEDQPQHF. For the CDR3, the DNA is TGTGCCAGCAGTGCTGGACAGGGAGAAGATCAGCCCCAGCATTTT.

The table lists this clonotype with a few counts. Compared with germline, one end of the junction differs, possibly owing to a read error. This chain joins TRBV10-1 and TRBJ2-7, with D unresolved. The CDR3 loop spans 13 amino acids. The germline CDR1 and CDR2 sequences are WNHNN and SYGVQD (reference sequence). The DNA for the CDR3 is TGCGCGTCTTCTCAGTCTCTGGGCTACAAGCAGTACTTC. Protein sequence: CASSQSLGYKQYF.

The chain links TRBV30 to TRBJ2-3; 11 bases line up with TRBD1. This CDR3 has 15 amino acids. Germline values: CDR1 GTSNPN, CDR2 SVGIG (reference sequence). V shed 8 bases and J 5 bases; nucleotides not matched to a gene: 12. CDR3 DNA: TGTGCCAGTAGGGACAGGGGGTTTAACAGAGATACGCAGTATTTT. Translating it yields CASRDRGFNRDTQYF.